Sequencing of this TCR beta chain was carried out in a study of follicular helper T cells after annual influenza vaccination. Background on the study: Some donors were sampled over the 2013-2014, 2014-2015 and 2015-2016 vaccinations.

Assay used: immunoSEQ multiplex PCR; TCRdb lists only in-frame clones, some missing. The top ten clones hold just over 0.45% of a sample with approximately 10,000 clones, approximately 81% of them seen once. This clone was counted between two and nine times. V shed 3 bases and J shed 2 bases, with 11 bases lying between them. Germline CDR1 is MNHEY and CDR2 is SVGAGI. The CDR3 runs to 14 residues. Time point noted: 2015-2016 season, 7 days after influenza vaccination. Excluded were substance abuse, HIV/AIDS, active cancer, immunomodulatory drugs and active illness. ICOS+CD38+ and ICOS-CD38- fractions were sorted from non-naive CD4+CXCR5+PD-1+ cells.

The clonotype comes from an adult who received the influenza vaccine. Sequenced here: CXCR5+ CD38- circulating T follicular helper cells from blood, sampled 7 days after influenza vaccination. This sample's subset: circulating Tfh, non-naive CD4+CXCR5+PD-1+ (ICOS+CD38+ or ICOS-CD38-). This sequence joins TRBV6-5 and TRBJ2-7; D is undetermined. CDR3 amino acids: CASSYSQFPYEQYF. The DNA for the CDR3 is TGTGCCAGCAGTTATAGCCAATTCCCCTACGAGCAGTACTTC.